This T cell receptor beta chain is drawn from a study of cytomegalovirus exposure and HLA in healthy donors. Method: immunoSEQ multiplex PCR; TCRdb's copy keeps in-frame clones and lacks some. The top ten clones hold 4.4% of a sample with about 65,000 clones, roughly 94% of them seen once. Comment on this clone: Its specificity is not known.

General study findings and limits: Some TCR beta chains (more than 150 of them) were listed as cytomegalovirus-associated. The tendency of first-cohort TCR clusters to co-occur in the 90 to 150 validation repertoires was the finding of a later analysis. Cytomegalovirus status, reportedly, was diagnosed with high specificity and sensitivity by the classifier.

The CDR3 covers 12 residues. Trimming stripped 7 bases from V and 2 bases from J, with 8 bases between. Germline assignment: CDR1 LNHDA and CDR2 SQIVND (reference sequence). It was the roughly 130-subject validation cohort, separate from the approximately 700-subject first cohort, to which the donors belonged. This clonotype was obtained from a man younger than 35 in good health and CMV-seropositive. The chain carries TRBV19 and TRBJ1-2; no clear D gene. Sequenced: PBMCs. The CDR3 region has the DNA TGTGCCAGTAAGGAGGGAAACTATGGCTACACCTTC. Translating gives CASKEGNYGYTF.